This T cell receptor (beta chain) appears in the sequencing data of a study of T cell changes during pregnancy in multiple sclerosis. Per germline, CDR1 SEHNR and CDR2 FQNEAQ (reference sequence). V lost 5 bases and J lost 13; bases outside the gene matches: 8. This CDR3 is 12 amino acids long. Clones were read by immunoSEQ multiplex PCR, and TCRdb kept only the in-frame ones, dropping some. Of about 64,000 clones in the sample, about nine tenths were seen once. Material: peripheral blood, obtained in the second trimester of pregnancy. The clonotype originates from a female donor with multiple sclerosis, enrolled in a pregnancy study. This rearrangement joins TRBV7-9 to TRBJ2-1; 7 bases match TRBD1. CDR3 sequence: CASSPGRDSQFF. CDR3 in DNA: TGTGCCAGCAGCCCTGGACGGGACAGTCAGTTCTTC. Supplemented by reference TRBV7-9 and TRBJ2-1, the full variable domain reads DTGVSQNPRHKITKRGQNVTFRCDPISEHNRLYWYRQTLGQGPEFLTYFQNEAQLEKSRLLSDRFSAERPKGSFSTLEIQRTEQGDSAMYLCASSPGRDSQFFGPGTRLTVL.